This T cell receptor (beta chain) was captured by sequencing in a study of CD8 T cells in ankylosing spondylitis. J lost 0 bases, V lost 3 bases, and 2 bases had no gene match. The germline V gene encodes CDR1 SQVTM and CDR2 ANQGSEA. The CDR3 runs to 13 residues. Whole-study results and caveats: Within peripheral blood, clones linked to disease were CD8+ and relatively rare. Seemingly distinctive of ankylosing spondylitis blood was a TCR beta motif formed by eight highly homologous variants. Within matched ankylosing spondylitis synovial fluid, disease-linked clones were reportedly significantly enriched.

The table lists this clonotype with a few counts. What it binds is not known. TCRdb reanalysed the 5' RACE reads using MiXCR and keeps one entry per CDR3 protein. The repertoire has fewer than 400,000 distinct CDR3 sequences, approximately 20% of them found once; the top ten carry roughly 16%. This clonotype was sampled from a male donor with ankylosing spondylitis. The chain joins TRBV29-1 to TRBJ2-7; 7 nucleotides agree with TRBD1. Sequenced: blood, either unsorted or a sorted T cell fraction (not recorded which). The CDR3 sequence is CSVDRQGSYEQYF. For the CDR3, the DNA is TGCAGCGTTGATAGACAGGGCTCCTACGAGCAGTACTTC.